This T cell receptor beta chain was recorded in a study of cytomegalovirus exposure and HLA in healthy donors (TCRdb year 2017). General notes on the study: An earlier analysis of some 620 of the donors reported around 280 Gb of sequence data and 117 million unique TCR beta sequences obtained from about 179 million T cells. An early release covering 550 to 700 HLA-typed donors comprised roughly 300 gigabases of sequencing data and roughly 85 million unique TCR sequences. Rather than drawing on any new phenotypic data, the later analysis identified candidate immune exposures from TCR beta sequences and the way those sequences occurred across donors. Typing coverage varied by locus: roughly 620-630 donors for A, B, C, DRB1 and DQB1; about 520 for DQA1; around 570 for DPA1; approximately 470 for DPB1. The T cell repertoires of 700 or so subjects were profiled by immunosequencing and related to cytomegalovirus serostatus. Among some 410 genotyped donors of the cohort, an average of around 250,000 unique TCR beta nucleotide sequences was sequenced per donor, of which about 18% were non-productive. The study aimed to test whether cataloging public T cell receptors could reveal signatures of past pathogen exposure. High-throughput TCR immunosequencing, statistical association of individual TCRs with disease status, and machine learning were combined to predict cytomegalovirus infection status. Genome-wide SNP genotypes for about 60% of the 666 donors were used in a later genetic analysis, which treated that subset as a discovery cohort. A later analysis re-analyzed previously published TCR beta repertoires from 666 donors and added high-resolution HLA genotyping to study TCR occurrence patterns. Class I and class II HLA loci were covered by the typing at four-digit resolution. In an earlier analysis of roughly 540 of the donors, high-throughput TCR beta sequencing was used to judge whether each TCR beta V gene segment behaved as functional or pseudogenic. Every discovery cohort repertoire had been produced on one sequencing platform. A separate validation cohort of over 95 different subjects was used in addition to the approximately 700-subject first cohort. Roughly 5 DR-DQ haplotypes were handled as single units for association and clustering, since linkage in the cohort was strong. Among the approximately 400 genotyped donors, approximately 82% belonged to the genetic ancestry cluster associated with self-reported Caucasian donors. Donor age, sex, ethnicity and CMV serostatus were compiled alongside the repertoire data. General study outcomes and caveats: The authors suggested that the approach could potentially be extended to other disease states and immunological phenotypes. In a later analysis, several top co-occurrence clusters were reported to appear linked to parvovirus B19, influenza, CMV and Epstein-Barr virus. In a later analysis, HLA-associated TCR beta chains were found to be more clonally expanded and to have lower generation probabilities than equally common non-associated chains. An association between a missense DCLRE1C variant and V-gene and J-gene trimming of TCR beta chains was found in a later genetic analysis and replicated in an independent cohort. Because counts were too low, roughly 16 rarely observed V segments, including chromosome 9 orphons, were excluded from the earlier analysis of fewer than 650 of the donors. A later genetic analysis reported fewer N-insertions in productive TCRs among donors in an Asian-associated ancestry cluster than the roughly 640-donor mean. In vitro tests confirmed that a few of the cytomegalovirus-associated TCR beta chains recognize cytomegalovirus antigens. Linkage disequilibrium might explain the correlated functional status among segregating V segments, but an unknown experimental factor could not be excluded. A further reported finding was that TCR beta sequences accurately predicted the HLA-A and HLA-B alleles for most subjects in the first cohort. Because the 87-base-pair reads could not distinguish some IMGT-functional V segments, including TRBV6-2 and TRBV6-3, those segments were excluded. In this cohort, only TCR beta chains were sequenced, and detectable features were limited by the absence of alpha or paired-chain data. In a later analysis, most CMV-associated TCR beta chains were found to appear HLA-restricted, with HLA associations seemingly driven largely by CMV exposure. In the study, about 150 TCR beta chains were listed as associated with cytomegalovirus. A group of highly shared sequence variants was considered likely to be a technical artifact of the sequencing pipeline. Because some donors lacked HLA typing at each locus, the association tests relied only on the typed subset. The presence/absence analyses assumed that sequencing depth was roughly uniform across donors, and that assumption may not be true. When HLA alleles, especially DR and DQ, strongly co-occurred, TCR associations were difficult to assign to individual alleles. In a later analysis, the rate of TCR association differed among HLA loci, with DRB1 alleles having the most associated TCRs and HLA-C alleles having the fewest. Broadly in line with IMGT annotations, most TCR beta V segments showed up in productive rearrangements about 90% or about 30% of the time in an earlier analysis of some 590 of the donors. The classifier was reported to diagnose cytomegalovirus status with high specificity and sensitivity in both the original cohort and the validation cohort. Across donors, most TCR sequences were observed very rarely, whereas some public TCRs were present in many individuals. CMV serostatus was the only immune exposure information available for the cohort. A later analysis associated 15,000 to 20,000 TCR beta sequences with specific HLA alleles at a false discovery rate of 0.05.

The cohort was made up of 650 to 700 healthy bone marrow donors. At the time of sampling, all cohort members were nominally healthy, though unrecorded immune exposures were likely present. The donor was CMV seropositive and was included in the group of 289 seropositive cohort members. Every donor gave a peripheral blood sample, and the peripheral blood mononuclear cells from that sample were used for TCR beta sequencing. Genomic DNA extraction from the blood cell samples was performed with the Qiagen DNeasy Blood Extraction Kit. Library preparation employed the immunoSEQ multiplex PCR assay. A mixture of 60 forward primers for TCR Vbeta segments and 13 reverse primers for TCR Jbeta segments was used in the multiplex PCR. The CDR3 region of rearranged TCR beta genes was amplified from genomic DNA with a multiplex PCR assay. Amplified TCR beta libraries were sequenced as 87-base-pair reads on the Illumina HiSeq System. The published analysis was carried out like this. In a later analysis, 77 million or so unique TCR beta chains were counted across the roughly 670 repertoires, and roughly 11 million of these chains were shared by at least two donors. To remove PCR and sequencing errors, raw reads were error-corrected and collapsed into unique sequences using a nearest-neighbor algorithm that merged closely related sequences. To assign V, D and J gene segments, CDR3 sequences were aligned to IMGT reference sequences. Each retained sequence needed at least a six-nucleotide match to both a V gene segment and a J gene segment. A rearrangement was called productive if the CDR3 had no stop codons and remained in frame with V and J, and every other rearrangement was called non-productive. CDR3 was defined according to IMGT convention as the region running from the second conserved V-encoded cysteine to the conserved J-encoded phenylalanine. Sequences without an unambiguous match to a single V gene segment were excluded from the earlier analysis of approximately 560 of the donors. In an earlier analysis of a few hundred of the donors, V segments were called functional above 56.7% productive rearrangements and were called segregating when the between-donor standard deviation exceeded 5%. A statistical classification framework was built to diagnose cytomegalovirus status from the catalog of TCR beta chain sequences. V and J gene assignment, in a later analysis, came from comparing TCR nucleotide sequences with IMGT/GENE-DB human TR gene sequences. The TCRdist pipeline was used in a later analysis to assign CDR3 sequences and most-parsimonious VDJ recombination scenarios. In a later analysis, each TCR beta chain was defined by its CDR3 amino acid sequence together with its V-gene family, and reads lacking a unique V-gene family were excluded. As a way to deal with suspected cross-contamination and a sequencing artifact, a later analysis dropped roughly 600 nucleotide sequences that were highly shared and had low generation probability. In a later analysis, a clonal expansion index for each public chain was calculated from normalized within-repertoire ranks of inferred template counts. A later analysis computed generation probabilities with a VDJ recombination model fitted to out-of-frame rearrangements, and checked the results against IGoR. A later analysis scored TCR-TCR, TCR-HLA and TCR-CMV co-occurrence with hypergeometric tests, applying a repertoire-size bias correction to TCR pairs. A later analysis estimated false discovery rates by permuting HLA or CMV assignments 20 times. In a later analysis, co-occurring TCRs were grouped using DBSCAN, and TCRdist sequence similarity was added for clustering within HLA-allele-positive subsets. Repertoires with fewer than 30,000 or more than 120,000 public chains, plus five repertoires with anomalous nucleotide sharing, were excluded from co-occurrence clustering. TCRdb holds this immuneACCESS table with in-frame rearrangements only. Some clones are missing; in checked studies, unresolved V genes explain under half, and the rest has no known cause. The V and J calls and clone size are taken from that table; D and trimming were inferred from the DNA. Within this sample are about 120,000 clones, with 60% to 80% of them counted one time only. The ten largest clonotypes hold about 8.3% of the sample.

The sample holds a few counts of this clone. What this receptor recognizes is not known. No much larger clone is present one base from it, and per-base qualities are unavailable. Trimming accounts for 6 bases at V and 1 base at J, while the number of junction bases matched to no gene is 2. Taken from the germline V gene, the CDR1 and CDR2 loops are SQVTM and ANQGSEA. Spanning cysteine to phenylalanine, the CDR3 consists of 13 amino acids. The sequence is cut down to CDR3 DNA, 39 bases in frame from base 1. What was sequenced was PBMCs. Recombination joined TRBV29-1 with TRBJ1-1, with TRBD1 matching 10 junction bases. This receptor was identified in a man younger than 35 in good health and CMV-seropositive. The DNA sequence is given as TGCAGCGTCAGGACAGGGGGGAACACTGAAGCTTTCTTT. Its coded protein is CSVRTGGNTEAFF.